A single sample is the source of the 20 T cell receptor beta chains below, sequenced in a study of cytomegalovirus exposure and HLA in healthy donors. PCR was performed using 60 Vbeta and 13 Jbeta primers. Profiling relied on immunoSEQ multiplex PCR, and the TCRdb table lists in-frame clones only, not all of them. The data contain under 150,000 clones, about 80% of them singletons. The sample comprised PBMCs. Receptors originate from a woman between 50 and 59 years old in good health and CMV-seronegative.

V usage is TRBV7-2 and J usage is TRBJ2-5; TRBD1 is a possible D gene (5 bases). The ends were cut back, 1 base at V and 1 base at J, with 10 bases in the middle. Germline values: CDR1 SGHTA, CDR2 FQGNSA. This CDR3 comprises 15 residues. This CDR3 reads CASSLVWGSQETQYF. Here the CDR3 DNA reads TGTGCCAGCAGCTTAGTATGGGGCAGCCAAGAGACCCAGTACTTC. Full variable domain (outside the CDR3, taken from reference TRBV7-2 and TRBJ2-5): GAGVSQSPSNKVTEKGKDVELRCDPISGHTALYWYRQSLGQGLEFLIYFQGNSAPDKSGLPSDRFSAERTGGSVSTLTIQRTQQEDSAVYLCASSLVWGSQETQYFGPGTRLLVL.

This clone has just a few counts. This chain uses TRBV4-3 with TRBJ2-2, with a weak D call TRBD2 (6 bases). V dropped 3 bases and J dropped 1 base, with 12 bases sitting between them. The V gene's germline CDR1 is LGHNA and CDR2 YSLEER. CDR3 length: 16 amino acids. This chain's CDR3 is CASSQTHGRNTGELFF. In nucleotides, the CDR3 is TGCGCCAGCAGCCAGACCCACGGGAGGAACACCGGGGAGCTGTTTTTT.

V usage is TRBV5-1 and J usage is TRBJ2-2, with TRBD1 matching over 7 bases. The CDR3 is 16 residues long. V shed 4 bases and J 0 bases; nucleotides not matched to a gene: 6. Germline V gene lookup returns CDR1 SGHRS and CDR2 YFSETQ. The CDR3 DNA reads TGCGCCAGCAGCGTATCCGGGACAGCGAACACCGGGGAGCTGTTTTTT. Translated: CASSVSGTANTGELFF.

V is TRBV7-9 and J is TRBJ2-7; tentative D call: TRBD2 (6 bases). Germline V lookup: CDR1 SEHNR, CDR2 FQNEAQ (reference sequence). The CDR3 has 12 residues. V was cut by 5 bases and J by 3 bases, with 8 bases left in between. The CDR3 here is CASSAEGYEQYV. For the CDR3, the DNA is TGTGCCAGCAGCGCGGAGGGCTACGAGCAGTACGTC.

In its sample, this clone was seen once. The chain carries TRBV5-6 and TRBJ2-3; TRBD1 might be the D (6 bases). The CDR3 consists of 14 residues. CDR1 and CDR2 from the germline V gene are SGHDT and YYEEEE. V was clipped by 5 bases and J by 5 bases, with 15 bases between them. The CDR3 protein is CASSGLQGIDTQYF. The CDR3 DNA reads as TGTGCCAGCAGTGGGTTACAGGGTATAGATACGCAGTATTTT.

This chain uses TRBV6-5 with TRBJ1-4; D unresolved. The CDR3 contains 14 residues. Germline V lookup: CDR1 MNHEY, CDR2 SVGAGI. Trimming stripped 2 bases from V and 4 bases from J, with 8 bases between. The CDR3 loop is CASSYNGINEKLFF. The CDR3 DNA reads TGTGCCAGCAGTTACAACGGGATTAATGAAAAACTGTTTTTT.

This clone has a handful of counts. CDR3 region: CASSDGVTMNTEAFF. DNA of the CDR3: TGCGCCAGCAGCGACGGGGTCACGATGAACACTGAAGCTTTCTTT. The chain carries TRBV5-1 and TRBJ1-1; D gene uncertain. V gave up 4 bases and J gave up 0 bases, with 13 bases separating them. CDR1 is SGHRS, CDR2 YFSETQ, per germline. The CDR3 spans 15 residues. The full variable domain, in which reference TRBV5-1 and TRBJ1-1 provide the parts outside the CDR3, is KAGVTQTPRYLIKTRGQQVTLSCSPISGHRSVSWYQQTPGQGLQFLFEYFSETQRNKGNFPGRFSGRQFSNSRSEMNVSTLELGDSALYLCASSDGVTMNTEAFFGQGTRLTVV.

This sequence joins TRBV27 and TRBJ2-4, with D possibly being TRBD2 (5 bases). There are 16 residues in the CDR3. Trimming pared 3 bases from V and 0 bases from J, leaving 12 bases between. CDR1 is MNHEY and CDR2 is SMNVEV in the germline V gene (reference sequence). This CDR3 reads CASSFGVAGAKNIQYF. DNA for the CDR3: TGTGCCAGCAGTTTCGGGGTAGCCGGAGCCAAAAACATTCAGTACTTC.

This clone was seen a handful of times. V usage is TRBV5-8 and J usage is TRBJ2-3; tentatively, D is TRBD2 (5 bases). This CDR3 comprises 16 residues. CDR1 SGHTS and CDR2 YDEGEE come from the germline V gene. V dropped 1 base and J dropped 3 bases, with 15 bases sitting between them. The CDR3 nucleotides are TGTGCCAGCAGCTTGCTTTACTGGACTTTTACAGATACGCAGTATTTT. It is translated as CASSLLYWTFTDTQYF.

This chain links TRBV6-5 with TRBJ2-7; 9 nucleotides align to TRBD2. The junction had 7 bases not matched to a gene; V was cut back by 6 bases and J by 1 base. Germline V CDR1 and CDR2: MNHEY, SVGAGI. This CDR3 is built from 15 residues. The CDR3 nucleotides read TGTGCCAGCAGCCGACTAGCGGAAAATTCCTACGAGCAGTACTTC. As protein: CASSRLAENSYEQYF.

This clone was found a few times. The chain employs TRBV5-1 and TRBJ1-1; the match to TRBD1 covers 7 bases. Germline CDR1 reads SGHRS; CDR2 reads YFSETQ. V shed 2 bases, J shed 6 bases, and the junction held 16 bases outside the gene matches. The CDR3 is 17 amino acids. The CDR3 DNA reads TGCGCCAGCAGCTTTCACGGGGACAGAGCTTTAGGATCTGAAGCTTTCTTT. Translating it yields CASSFHGDRALGSEAFF.

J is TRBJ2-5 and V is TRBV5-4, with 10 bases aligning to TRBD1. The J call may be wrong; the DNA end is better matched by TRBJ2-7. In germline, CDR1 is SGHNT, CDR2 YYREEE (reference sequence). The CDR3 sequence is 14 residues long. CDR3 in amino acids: CASSWGQGRYEQYF. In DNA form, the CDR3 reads TGTGCCAGCAGCTGGGGACAGGGGCGTTACGAGCAGTACTTC.

CDR3: CASSQGLAGFDEQYF. CDR3 sequence (DNA): TGTGCCAGCAGCCAAGGACTAGCGGGATTTGACGAGCAGTACTTC. The chain has TRBV4-2 and TRBJ2-7; 11 bases map to TRBD2. This CDR3 has 15 residues. Germline lookup yields CDR1 LGHNA and CDR2 YNFKEQ. Losses at the gene ends were 1 base for V and 5 bases for J; bases not matched to a gene: 4.

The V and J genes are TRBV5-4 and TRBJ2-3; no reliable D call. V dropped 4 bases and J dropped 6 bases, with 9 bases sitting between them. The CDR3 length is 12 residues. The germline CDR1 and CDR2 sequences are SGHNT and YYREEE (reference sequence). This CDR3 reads CASSTPQDTQYF. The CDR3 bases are TGTGCCAGCAGCACCCCGCAGGATACGCAGTATTTT.

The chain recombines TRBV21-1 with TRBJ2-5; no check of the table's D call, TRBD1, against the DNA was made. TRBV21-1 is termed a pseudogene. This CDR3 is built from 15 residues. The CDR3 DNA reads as TGTGCCAGCAGCAAAGCGCCGGGCAGGGGGGAGACCCAGTACTTC. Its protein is CASSKAPGRGETQYF.

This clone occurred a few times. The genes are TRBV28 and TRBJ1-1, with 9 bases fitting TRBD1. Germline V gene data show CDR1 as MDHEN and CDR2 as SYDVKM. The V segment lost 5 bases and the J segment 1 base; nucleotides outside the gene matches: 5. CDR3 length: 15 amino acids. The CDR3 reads CASSDRTGENTEAFF. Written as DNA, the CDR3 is TGTGCCAGCAGTGATCGGACAGGGGAGAACACTGAAGCTTTCTTT. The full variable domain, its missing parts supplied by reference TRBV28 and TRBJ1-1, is DVKVTQSSRYLVKRTGEKVFLECVQDMDHENMFWYRQDPGLGLRLIYFSYDVKMKEKGDIPEGYSVSREKKERFSLILESASTNQTSMYLCASSDRTGENTEAFFGQGTRLTVV.

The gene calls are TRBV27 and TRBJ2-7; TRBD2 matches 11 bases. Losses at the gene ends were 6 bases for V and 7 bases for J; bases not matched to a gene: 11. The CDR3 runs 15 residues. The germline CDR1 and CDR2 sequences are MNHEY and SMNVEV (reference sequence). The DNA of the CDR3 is TGTGCCAGCAGCCCCGGGACTAGCGGCACCGGTGAGCAGTACGTC. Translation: CASSPGTSGTGEQYV.

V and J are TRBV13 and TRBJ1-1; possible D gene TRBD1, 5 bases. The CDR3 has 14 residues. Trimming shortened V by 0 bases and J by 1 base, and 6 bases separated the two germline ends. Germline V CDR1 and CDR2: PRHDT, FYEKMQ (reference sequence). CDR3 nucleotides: TGTGCCAGCAGCTTAGGCGGGGGGAACACTGAAGCTTTCTTT. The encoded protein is CASSLGGGNTEAFF.

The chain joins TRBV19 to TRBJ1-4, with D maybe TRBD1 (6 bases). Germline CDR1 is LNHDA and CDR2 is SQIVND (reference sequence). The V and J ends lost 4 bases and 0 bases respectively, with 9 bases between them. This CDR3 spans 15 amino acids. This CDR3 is CASSSRQATNEKLFF. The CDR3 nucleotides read TGTGCCAGTAGTAGCCGACAGGCAACTAATGAAAAACTGTTTTTT.

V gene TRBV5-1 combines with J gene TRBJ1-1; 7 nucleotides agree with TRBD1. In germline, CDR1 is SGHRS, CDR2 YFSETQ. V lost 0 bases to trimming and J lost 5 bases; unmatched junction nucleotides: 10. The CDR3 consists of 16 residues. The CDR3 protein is CASSLGPGGSGTEAFF. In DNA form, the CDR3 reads TGCGCCAGCAGCTTGGGCCCAGGGGGAAGTGGTACTGAAGCTTTCTTT. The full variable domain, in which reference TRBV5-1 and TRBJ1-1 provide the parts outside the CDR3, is KAGVTQTPRYLIKTRGQQVTLSCSPISGHRSVSWYQQTPGQGLQFLFEYFSETQRNKGNFPGRFSGRQFSNSRSEMNVSTLELGDSALYLCASSLGPGGSGTEAFFGQGTRLTVV.